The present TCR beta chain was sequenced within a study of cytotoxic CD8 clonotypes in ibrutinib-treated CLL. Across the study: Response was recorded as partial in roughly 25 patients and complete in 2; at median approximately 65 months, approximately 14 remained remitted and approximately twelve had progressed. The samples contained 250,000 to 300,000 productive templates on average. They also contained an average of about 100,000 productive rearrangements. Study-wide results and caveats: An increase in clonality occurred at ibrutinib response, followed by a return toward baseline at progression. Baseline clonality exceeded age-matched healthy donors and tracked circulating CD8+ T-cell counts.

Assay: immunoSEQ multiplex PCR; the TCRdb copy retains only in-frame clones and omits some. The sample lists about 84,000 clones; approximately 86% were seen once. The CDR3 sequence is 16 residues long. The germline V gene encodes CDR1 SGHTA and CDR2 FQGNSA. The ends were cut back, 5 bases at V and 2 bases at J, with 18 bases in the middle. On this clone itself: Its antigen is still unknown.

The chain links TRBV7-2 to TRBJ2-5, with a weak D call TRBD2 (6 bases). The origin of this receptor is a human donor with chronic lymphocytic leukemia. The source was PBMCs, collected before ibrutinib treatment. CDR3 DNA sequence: TGTGCCAGCAGCCCAGGGTGGCGGGACCCACAAGAGACCCAGTACTTC. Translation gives CASSPGWRDPQETQYF. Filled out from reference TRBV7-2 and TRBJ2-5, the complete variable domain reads GAGVSQSPSNKVTEKGKDVELRCDPISGHTALYWYRQSLGQGLEFLIYFQGNSAPDKSGLPSDRFSAERTGGSVSTLTIQRTQQEDSAVYLCASSPGWRDPQETQYFGPGTRLLVL.